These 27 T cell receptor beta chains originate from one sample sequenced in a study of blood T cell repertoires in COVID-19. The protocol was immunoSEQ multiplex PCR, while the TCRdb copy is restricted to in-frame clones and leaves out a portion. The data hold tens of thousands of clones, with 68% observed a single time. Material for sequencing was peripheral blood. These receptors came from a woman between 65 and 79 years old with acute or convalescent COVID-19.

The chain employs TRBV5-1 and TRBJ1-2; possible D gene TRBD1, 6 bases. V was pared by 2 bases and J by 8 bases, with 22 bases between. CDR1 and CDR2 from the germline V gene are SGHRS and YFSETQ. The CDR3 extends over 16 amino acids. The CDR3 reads CASSFGSRTVTFGYTF. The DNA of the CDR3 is TGCGCCAGCAGCTTTGGTTCTCGGACAGTTACCTTCGGCTACACCTTC.

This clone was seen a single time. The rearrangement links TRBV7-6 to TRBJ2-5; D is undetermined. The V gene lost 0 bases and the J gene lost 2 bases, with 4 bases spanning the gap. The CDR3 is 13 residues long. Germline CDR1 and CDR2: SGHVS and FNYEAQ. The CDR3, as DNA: TGTGCCAGCAGCTTAGCACAGCAAGAGACCCAGTACTTC. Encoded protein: CASSLAQQETQYF.

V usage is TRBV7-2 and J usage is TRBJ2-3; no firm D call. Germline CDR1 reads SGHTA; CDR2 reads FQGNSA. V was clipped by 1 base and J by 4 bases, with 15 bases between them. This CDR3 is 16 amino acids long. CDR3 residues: CASSLGIDWASDTQYF. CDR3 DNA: TGTGCCAGCAGCTTAGGTATAGATTGGGCCTCAGATACGCAGTATTTT.

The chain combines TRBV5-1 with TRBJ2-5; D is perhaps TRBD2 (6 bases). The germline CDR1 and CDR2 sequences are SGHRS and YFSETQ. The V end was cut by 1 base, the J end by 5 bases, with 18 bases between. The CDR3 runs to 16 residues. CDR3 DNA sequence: TGCGCCAGCAGCTTGAGACTAGGAGGAGATGGGGAGACCCAGTACTTC. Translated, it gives CASSLRLGGDGETQYF.

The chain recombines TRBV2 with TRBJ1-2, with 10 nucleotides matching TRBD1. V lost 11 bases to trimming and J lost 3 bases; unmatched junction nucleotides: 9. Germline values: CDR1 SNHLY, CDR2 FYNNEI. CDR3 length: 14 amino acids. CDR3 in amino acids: CAGADRGDDYGYTF. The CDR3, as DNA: TGTGCCGGAGCGGACAGGGGGGATGACTATGGCTACACCTTC.

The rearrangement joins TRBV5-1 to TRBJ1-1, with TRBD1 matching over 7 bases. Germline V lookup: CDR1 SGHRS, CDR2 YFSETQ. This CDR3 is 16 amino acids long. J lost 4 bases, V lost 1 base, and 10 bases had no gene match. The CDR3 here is CASSLNQAGGVTEAFF. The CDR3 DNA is TGCGCCAGCAGCTTGAACCAGGCAGGGGGTGTCACTGAAGCTTTCTTT.

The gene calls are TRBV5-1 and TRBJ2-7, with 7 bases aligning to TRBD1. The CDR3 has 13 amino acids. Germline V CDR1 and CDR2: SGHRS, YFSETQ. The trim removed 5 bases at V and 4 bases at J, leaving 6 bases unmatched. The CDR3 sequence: CASREGGGYEQYF. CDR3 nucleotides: TGCGCCAGCAGAGAAGGGGGCGGGTACGAGCAGTACTTC.

The CDR3 DNA follows: TGTGCCAGCACCGGGGGGTCGTCAACAGGGAACACTGAAGCTTTCTTT. This translates into CASTGGSSTGNTEAFF. The chain is built from TRBV28 and TRBJ1-1; D perhaps matches TRBD1 (5 bases). Germline V gene lookup returns CDR1 MDHEN and CDR2 SYDVKM. With 7 bases removed from V and 1 base from J, the gap between germline ends came to 19 bases. CDR3 length equals 16 residues.

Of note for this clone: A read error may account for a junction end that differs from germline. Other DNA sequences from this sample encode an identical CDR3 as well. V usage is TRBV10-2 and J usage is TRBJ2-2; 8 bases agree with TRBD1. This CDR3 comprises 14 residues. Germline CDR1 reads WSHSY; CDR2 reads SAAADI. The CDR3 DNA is TGCGCTAGCAGGTCCCGGACAGGGTGGCGGGAGCTGTTTTTT. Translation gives CASRSRTGWRELFF.

The CDR3, as DNA: TGTGCCAGCAGCTTAGGGAGGGCGCATAATGGCTACACCTTC. Amino acid sequence: CASSLGRAHNGYTF. The V call is TRBV11-3, the J call TRBJ1-2; D gene ambiguous. The germline V and J ends were trimmed by 1 base and 6 bases, with 12 bases remaining between them. Germline V gives CDR1 SGHNT, CDR2 YENEEA. This CDR3 has 14 amino acids.

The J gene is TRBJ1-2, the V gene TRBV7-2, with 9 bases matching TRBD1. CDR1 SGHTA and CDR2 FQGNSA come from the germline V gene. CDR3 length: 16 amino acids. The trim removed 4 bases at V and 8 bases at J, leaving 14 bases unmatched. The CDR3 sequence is CASSSFNLIGQGGYTF. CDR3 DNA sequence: TGTGCCAGCAGCTCCTTCAACCTAATTGGACAGGGGGGCTACACCTTC.

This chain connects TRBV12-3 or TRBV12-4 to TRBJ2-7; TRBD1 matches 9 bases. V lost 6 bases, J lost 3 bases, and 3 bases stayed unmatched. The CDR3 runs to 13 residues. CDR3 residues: CASSSGQGYEQYF. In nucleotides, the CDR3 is TGTGCCAGCAGCTCGGGACAGGGCTACGAGCAGTACTTC.

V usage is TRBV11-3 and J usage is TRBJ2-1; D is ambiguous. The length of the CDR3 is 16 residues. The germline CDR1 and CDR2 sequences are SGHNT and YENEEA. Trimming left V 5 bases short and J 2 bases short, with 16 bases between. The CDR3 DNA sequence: TGTGCCAGCAGCCTTAATTCACTTGGGCCCTACAATGAGCAGTTCTTC. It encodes CASSLNSLGPYNEQFF.

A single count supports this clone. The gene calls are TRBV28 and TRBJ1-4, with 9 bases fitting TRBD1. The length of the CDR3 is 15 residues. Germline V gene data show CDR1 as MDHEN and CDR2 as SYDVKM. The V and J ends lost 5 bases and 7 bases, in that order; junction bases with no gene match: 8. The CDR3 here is CASSTVQGAAEKLFF. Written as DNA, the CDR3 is TGTGCCAGCAGTACCGTACAGGGGGCAGCTGAAAAACTGTTTTTT.

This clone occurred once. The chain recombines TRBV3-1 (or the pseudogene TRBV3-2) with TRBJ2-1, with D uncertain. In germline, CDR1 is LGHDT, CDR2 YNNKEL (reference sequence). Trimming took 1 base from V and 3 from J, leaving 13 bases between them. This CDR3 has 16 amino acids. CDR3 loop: CASSQARSRYYNEQFF. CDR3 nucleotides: TGTGCCAGCAGCCAAGCCCGGTCCCGATACTACAATGAGCAGTTCTTC.

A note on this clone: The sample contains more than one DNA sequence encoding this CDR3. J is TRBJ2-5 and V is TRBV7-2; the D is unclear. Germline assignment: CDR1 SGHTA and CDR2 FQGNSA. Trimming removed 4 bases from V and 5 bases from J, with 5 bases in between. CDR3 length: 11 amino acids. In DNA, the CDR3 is TGTGCCAGCAGCTCTGTGGAGACCCAGTACTTC. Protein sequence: CASSSVETQYF.

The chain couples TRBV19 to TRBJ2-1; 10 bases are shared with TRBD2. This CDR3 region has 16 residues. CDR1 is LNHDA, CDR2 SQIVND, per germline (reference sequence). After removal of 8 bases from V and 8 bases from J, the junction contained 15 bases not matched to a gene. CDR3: CASRGRLAGEDDEQFF. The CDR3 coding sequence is TGTGCCAGTCGGGGGCGGCTAGCGGGAGAGGATGATGAGCAGTTCTTC.

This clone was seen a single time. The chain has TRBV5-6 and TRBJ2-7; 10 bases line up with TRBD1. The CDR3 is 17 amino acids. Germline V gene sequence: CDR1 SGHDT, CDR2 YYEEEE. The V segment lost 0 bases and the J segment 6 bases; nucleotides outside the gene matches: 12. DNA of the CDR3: TGTGCCAGCAGCTTGGAGGGACAGGGGCCCAGCTTGAGCGAGCAGTACTTC. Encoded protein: CASSLEGQGPSLSEQYF. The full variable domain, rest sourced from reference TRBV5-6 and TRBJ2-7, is DAGVTQSPTHLIKTRGQQVTLRCSPKSGHDTVSWYQQALGQGPQFIFQYYEEEERQRGNFPDRFSGHQFPNYSSELNVNALLLGDSALYLCASSLEGQGPSLSEQYFGPGTRLTVT.

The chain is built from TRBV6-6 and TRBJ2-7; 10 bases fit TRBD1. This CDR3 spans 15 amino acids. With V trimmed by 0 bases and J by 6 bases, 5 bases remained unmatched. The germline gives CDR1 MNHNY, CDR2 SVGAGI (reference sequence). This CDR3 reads CASSYSPGTGAEQYF. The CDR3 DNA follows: TGTGCCAGCAGTTACTCGCCAGGGACAGGGGCCGAGCAGTACTTC.

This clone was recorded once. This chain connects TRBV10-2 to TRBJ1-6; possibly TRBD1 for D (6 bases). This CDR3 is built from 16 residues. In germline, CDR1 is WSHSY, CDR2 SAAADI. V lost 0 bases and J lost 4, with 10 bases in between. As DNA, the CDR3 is TGCGCCAGCAGTGAGTCCGGACAGCATTATAATTCACCCCTCCACTTT. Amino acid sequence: CASSESGQHYNSPLHF.

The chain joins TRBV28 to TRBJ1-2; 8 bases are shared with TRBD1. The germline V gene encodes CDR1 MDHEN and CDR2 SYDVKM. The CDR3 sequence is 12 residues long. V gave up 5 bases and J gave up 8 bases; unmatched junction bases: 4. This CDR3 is CASSARTGGYTF. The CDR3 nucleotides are TGTGCCAGCAGTGCAAGGACAGGGGGCTACACCTTC.

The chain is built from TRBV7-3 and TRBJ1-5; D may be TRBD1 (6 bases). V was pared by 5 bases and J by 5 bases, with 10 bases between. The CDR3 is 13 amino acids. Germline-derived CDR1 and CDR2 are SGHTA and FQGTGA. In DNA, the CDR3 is TGTGCCAGCAGCCCTGGGGGCGATCAGCCCCAGCATTTT. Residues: CASSPGGDQPQHF.

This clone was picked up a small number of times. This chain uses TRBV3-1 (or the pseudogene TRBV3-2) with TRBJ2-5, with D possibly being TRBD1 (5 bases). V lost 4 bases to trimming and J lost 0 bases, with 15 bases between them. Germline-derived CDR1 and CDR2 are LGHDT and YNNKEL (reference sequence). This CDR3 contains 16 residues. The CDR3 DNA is TGTGCCAGCAGCCCCGGTCACAGGACGTACCAAGAGACCCAGTACTTC. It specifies CASSPGHRTYQETQYF.

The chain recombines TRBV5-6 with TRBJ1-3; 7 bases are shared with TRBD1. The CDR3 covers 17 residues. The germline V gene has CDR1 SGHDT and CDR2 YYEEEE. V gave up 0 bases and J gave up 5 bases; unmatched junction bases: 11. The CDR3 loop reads CASSLDKEGALRNTIYF. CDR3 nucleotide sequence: TGTGCCAGCAGCTTGGATAAAGAGGGGGCTTTGAGAAACACCATATATTTT.

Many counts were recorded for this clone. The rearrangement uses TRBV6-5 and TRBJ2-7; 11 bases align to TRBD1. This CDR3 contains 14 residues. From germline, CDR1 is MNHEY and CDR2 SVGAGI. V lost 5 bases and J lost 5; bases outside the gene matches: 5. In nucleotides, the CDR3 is TGTGCCAGCAGTACGGACAGGGGGCCCCACGAGCAGTACTTC. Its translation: CASSTDRGPHEQYF.

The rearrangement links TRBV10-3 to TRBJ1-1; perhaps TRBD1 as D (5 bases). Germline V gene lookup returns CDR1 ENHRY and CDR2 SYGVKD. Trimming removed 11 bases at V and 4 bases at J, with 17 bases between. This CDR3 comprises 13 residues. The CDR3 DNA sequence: TGTGCCGCAACGGGCCCCCAGGGCACTGAAGCTTTCTTT. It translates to CAATGPQGTEAFF.

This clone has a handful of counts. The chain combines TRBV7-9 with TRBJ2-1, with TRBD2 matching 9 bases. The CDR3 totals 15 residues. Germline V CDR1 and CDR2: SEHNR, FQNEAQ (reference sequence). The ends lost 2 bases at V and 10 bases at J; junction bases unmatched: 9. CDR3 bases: TGTGCCAGCAGCTTAATGGTAGCGGGAGAGAGCGAGCAGTTCTTC. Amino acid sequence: CASSLMVAGESEQFF.